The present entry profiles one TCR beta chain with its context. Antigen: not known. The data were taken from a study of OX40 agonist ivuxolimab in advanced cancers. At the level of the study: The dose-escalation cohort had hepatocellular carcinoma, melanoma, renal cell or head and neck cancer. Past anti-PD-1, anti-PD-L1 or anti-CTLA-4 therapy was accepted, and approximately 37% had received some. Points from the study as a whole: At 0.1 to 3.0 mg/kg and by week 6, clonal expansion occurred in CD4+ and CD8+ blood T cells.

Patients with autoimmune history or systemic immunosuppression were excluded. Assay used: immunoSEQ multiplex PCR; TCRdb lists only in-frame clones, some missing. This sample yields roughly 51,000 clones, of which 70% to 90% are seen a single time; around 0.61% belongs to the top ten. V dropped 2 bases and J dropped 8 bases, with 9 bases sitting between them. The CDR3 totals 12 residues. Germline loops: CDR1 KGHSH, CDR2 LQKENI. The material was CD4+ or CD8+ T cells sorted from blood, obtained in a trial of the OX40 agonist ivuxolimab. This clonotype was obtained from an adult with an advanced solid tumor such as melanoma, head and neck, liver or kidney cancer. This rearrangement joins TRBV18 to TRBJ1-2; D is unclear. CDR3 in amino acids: CASSPDLGGYTF. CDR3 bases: TGTGCCAGCTCACCAGATCTGGGGGGCTACACCTTC. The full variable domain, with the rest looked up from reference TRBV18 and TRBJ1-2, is NAGVMQNPRHLVRRRGQEARLRCSPMKGHSHVYWYRQLPEEGLKFMVYLQKENIIDESGMPKERFSAEFPKEGPSILRIQQVVRGDSAAYFCASSPDLGGYTFGSGTRLTVV.